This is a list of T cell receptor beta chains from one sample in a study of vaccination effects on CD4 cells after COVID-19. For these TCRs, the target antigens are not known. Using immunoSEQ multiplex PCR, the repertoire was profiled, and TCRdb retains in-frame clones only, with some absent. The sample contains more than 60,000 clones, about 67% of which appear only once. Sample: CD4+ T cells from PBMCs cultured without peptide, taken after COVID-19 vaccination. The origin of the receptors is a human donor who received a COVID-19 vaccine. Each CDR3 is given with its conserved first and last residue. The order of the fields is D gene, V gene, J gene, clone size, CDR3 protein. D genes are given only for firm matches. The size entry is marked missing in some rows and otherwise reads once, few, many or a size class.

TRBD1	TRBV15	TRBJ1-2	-	CATSRAGGQPNYGYTF
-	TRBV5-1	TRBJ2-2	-	CASSLDRITGELFF
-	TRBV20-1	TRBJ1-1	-	CSARGVAEAFF
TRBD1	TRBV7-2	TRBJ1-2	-	CASSPDRGASGYTF
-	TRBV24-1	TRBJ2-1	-	CATSDLVGGGGYNEQFF
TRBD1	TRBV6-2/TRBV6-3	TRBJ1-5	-	CASSYRQGVSNQPQHF
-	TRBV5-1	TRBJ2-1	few	CASSPRGRAGNEQFF
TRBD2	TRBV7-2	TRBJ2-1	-	CASSFTASGGYNEQFF
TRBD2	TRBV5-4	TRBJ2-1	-	CASSQTSGGYSYNEQFF
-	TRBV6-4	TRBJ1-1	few	CATPICGAILMNTEAFF
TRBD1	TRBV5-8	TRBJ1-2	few	CASSLEGQGGDGYTF
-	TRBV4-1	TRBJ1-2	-	CASSQDPGRLLYGYTF
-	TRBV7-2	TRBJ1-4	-	CASSRVGGGQEKLFF
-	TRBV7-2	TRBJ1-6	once	CASSLDRRYYNSPLHF
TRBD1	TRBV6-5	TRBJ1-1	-	CASSSFRDRNTEAFF
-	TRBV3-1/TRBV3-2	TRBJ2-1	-	CASSQARGNNNEQFF
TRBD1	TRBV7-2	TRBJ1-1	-	CASSLTGVGNTEAFF
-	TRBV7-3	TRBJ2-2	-	CASSLEGGTGELFF
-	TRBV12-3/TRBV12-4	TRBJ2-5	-	CASSGRETQYF
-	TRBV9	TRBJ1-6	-	CASSVGEAPGSPLHF
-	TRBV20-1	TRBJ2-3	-	CSASAPGVDTQYF
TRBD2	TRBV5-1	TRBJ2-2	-	CASSLSGTRDTGELFF
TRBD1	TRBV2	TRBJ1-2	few	CASSERDSRLF
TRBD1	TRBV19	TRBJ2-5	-	CASSISGGGGETQYF
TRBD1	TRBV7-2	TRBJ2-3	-	CASSLAPVGGGTDTQYF
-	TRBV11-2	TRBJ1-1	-	CASSLDLAVGEAFF
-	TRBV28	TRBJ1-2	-	CASSSGAGRAFYGYTF
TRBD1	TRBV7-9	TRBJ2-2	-	CASSRTGAFTGELFF
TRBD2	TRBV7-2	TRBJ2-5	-	CASSIGLAGAQETQYF
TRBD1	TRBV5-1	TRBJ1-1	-	CASSSGTENTEAFF
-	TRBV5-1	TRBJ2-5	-	CASSLGPGEETQYF
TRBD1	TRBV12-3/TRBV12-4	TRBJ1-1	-	CASSRQGDTEAFF
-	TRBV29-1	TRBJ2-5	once	CSVEETGKETQYF
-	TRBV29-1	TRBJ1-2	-	CSVGGLYGYTF
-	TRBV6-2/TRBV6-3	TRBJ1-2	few	CASSYGSYGYTF
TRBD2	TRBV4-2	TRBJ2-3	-	CASSQEVLLADTQYF
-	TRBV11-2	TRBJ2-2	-	CASSFNAAAGELFF
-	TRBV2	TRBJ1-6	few	CASRWGSSSYNSPLHF
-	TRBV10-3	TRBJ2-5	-	CAISAGEETQYF
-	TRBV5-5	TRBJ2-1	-	CASSLFRLSSEQFF
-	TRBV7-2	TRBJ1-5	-	CASSTRSNQPQHF
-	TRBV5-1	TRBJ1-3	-	CASGDIGSGNTIYF
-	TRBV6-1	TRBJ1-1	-	CASSEARPEAFF
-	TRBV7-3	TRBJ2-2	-	CASSLTSGYGELFF
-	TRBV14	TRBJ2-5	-	CASSPGTPRVETQYF
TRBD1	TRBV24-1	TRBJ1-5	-	CATSDRTGQVAQHF
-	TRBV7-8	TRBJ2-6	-	CASSPQYSGANVLTF
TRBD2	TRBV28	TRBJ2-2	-	CASILGGLAGGTGELFF
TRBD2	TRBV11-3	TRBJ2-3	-	CASSYGLSSGGTQYF